Each of the 14 T cell receptor beta chains below was sequenced from the same sample in a study of blood T cell repertoires in COVID-19. Sequencing was performed with immunoSEQ multiplex PCR; in TCRdb, only in-frame clones are kept and a portion is missing. The sample shows tens of thousands of clones, around 80% of them seen only once. The sequenced material came from PBMCs or T cells enriched from blood (not recorded which). The origin of the receptors is a woman in her forties with acute COVID-19.

The chain carries TRBV5-1 and TRBJ2-7; 9 bases line up with TRBD2. With V trimmed by 4 bases and J by 3 bases, 14 bases remained unmatched. From germline, CDR1 is SGHRS and CDR2 YFSETQ. CDR3 length equals 17 residues. CDR3 in amino acids: CASSLGTPGTSIYEQYV. CDR3 coding DNA: TGCGCCAGCAGCCTGGGTACCCCCGGGACTAGCATCTACGAGCAGTACGTC.

This chain links TRBV2 with TRBJ2-3, with 9 bases aligning to TRBD2. The CDR3 runs to 16 residues. J was trimmed by 5 bases and V by 5 bases; bases with no gene match: 11. CDR1 and CDR2 from the germline V gene are SNHLY and FYNNEI. CDR3 amino acids: CASSRDAGGRGDTQYF. The CDR3 DNA follows: TGTGCCAGCAGTCGAGACGCGGGGGGGCGAGGAGATACGCAGTATTTT. Based on the CDR3 plus reference TRBV2 and TRBJ2-3, the full variable domain is EPEVTQTPSHQVTQMGQEVILRCVPISNHLYFYWYRQILGQKVEFLVSFYNNEISEKSEIFDDQFSVERPDGSNFTLKIRSTKLEDSAMYFCASSRDAGGRGDTQYFGPGTRLTVL.

This clone was recorded only once. V gene TRBV3-1 (or the pseudogene TRBV3-2) combines with J gene TRBJ2-2; TRBD1 might be the D (5 bases). From germline, CDR1 is LGHDT and CDR2 YNNKEL (reference sequence). The CDR3 runs 17 residues. The germline V and J ends were trimmed by 4 bases and 3 bases, with 18 bases remaining between them. CDR3 nucleotides: TGTGCCAGCAGCCCGATAGGGGCAGGGAAGGACACCGGGGAGCTGTTTTTT. Translated: CASSPIGAGKDTGELFF.

The genes are TRBV5-1 and TRBJ1-5; TRBD1 is a possible D gene (5 bases). Trimming took 2 bases from V and 5 from J, leaving 14 bases between them. The CDR3 is made up of 15 amino acids. CDR1 and CDR2 from the germline V gene are SGHRS and YFSETQ. In DNA, the CDR3 is TGCGCCAGCAGCTTCCCAGGGCGCAACGATCAGCCCCAGCATTTT. Translating gives CASSFPGRNDQPQHF.

This chain joins TRBV10-3 and TRBJ2-6, with D tentatively TRBD1 (5 bases). Per the germline V gene, CDR1 is ENHRY and CDR2 is SYGVKD. The germline V and J ends were trimmed by 5 bases and 2 bases, with 13 bases remaining between them. This CDR3 has 16 residues. The CDR3 spells CAISSQVATGANVLTF. In DNA, the CDR3 is TGTGCCATCAGTTCACAGGTGGCAACTGGGGCCAACGTCCTGACTTTC.

This CDR3 is CASSQGASGSTFF. CDR3 DNA sequence: TGTGCCAGCAGCCAGGGGGCTAGCGGGAGCACGTTCTTC. The chain carries TRBV7-3 and TRBJ2-1; 10 positions match TRBD2. The CDR3 consists of 13 residues. The germline CDR1 and CDR2 sequences are SGHTA and FQGTGA. V shed 5 bases and J 15 bases; nucleotides not matched to a gene: 10. Combining the CDR3 with reference TRBV7-3 and TRBJ2-1 gives the whole variable domain GAGVSQTPSNKVTEKGKYVELRCDPISGHTALYWYRQSLGQGPEFLIYFQGTGAADDSGLPNDRFFAVRPEGSVSTLKIQRTERGDSAVYLCASSQGASGSTFFGPGTRLTVL.

In this sample, this clone turned up once. This chain connects TRBV5-4 to TRBJ2-3; possible D gene TRBD1, 6 bases. Trimming stripped 2 bases from V and 2 bases from J, with 9 bases between. The germline V gene has CDR1 SGHNT and CDR2 YYREEE (reference sequence). This CDR3 contains 14 residues. The CDR3 protein is CASSFGQITDTQYF. DNA of the CDR3: TGTGCCAGCAGCTTCGGACAGATCACAGATACGCAGTATTTT.

The chain combines TRBV7-3 with TRBJ2-2; TRBD2 agrees at 7 bases. The germline gives CDR1 SGHTA, CDR2 FQGTGA. CDR3 size: 16 residues. The V and J ends lost 5 bases and 2 bases, in that order; junction bases with no gene match: 8. CDR3 loop: CASSPQAGVNTGELFF. Written as DNA, the CDR3 is TGTGCCAGCAGCCCCCAGGCGGGAGTAAACACCGGGGAGCTGTTTTTT.

The rearrangement links TRBV10-3 to TRBJ1-6; TRBD1 might be the D (6 bases). V lost 10 bases and J lost 6, with 13 bases in between. This CDR3 has 13 amino acids. The germline V gene encodes CDR1 ENHRY and CDR2 SYGVKD. CDR3 amino acids: CASTGYGNSPLHF. The DNA of the CDR3 is TGTGCCAGCACAGGGTACGGTAATTCACCCCTCCACTTT.

V and J are TRBV11-2 and TRBJ1-1; 8 nucleotides line up with TRBD1. The V and J ends lost 5 bases and 3 bases, in that order; junction bases with no gene match: 8. The CDR3 length is 15 residues. The germline CDR1 and CDR2 sequences are SGHAT and FQNNGV. This chain's CDR3 is CASSTDRVVDTEAFF. The CDR3 nucleotides read TGTGCCAGCAGCACGGACAGGGTAGTCGACACTGAAGCTTTCTTT.

The J gene is TRBJ2-3, the V gene TRBV19; 7 bases line up with TRBD2. Germline CDR1 is LNHDA and CDR2 is SQIVND (reference sequence). The V segment lost 3 bases and the J segment 1 base; nucleotides outside the gene matches: 4. The CDR3 loop spans 15 amino acids. The CDR3 region has the DNA TGTGCCAGTAGTATCTGGAGCGGGGGCACAGATACGCAGTATTTT. This encodes CASSIWSGGTDTQYF.

This clone appeared a few times. This chain links TRBV2 with TRBJ1-2, with TRBD1 matching 8 bases. This CDR3 is 19 amino acids long. With 4 bases clipped from V and 4 bases from J, the junction kept 20 bases outside the gene matches. The V gene's germline CDR1 is SNHLY and CDR2 FYNNEI. The CDR3 sequence: CASSANQWLFGQGGYGYTF. The DNA of the CDR3 is TGTGCCAGCAGTGCCAACCAATGGCTATTCGGACAGGGAGGCTATGGCTACACCTTC.

This clone was seen once. The chain uses TRBV5-6 and TRBJ1-1; D is unresolved. V was trimmed by 4 bases and J by 6 bases, leaving 7 bases between them. The germline V gene encodes CDR1 SGHDT and CDR2 YYEEEE. This CDR3 comprises 11 residues. The CDR3 sequence is CASSEGAEAFF. CDR3 DNA: TGTGCCAGCAGCGAGGGTGCTGAAGCTTTCTTT.

CDR3 loop: CASSRRQGGEKLFF. The CDR3 DNA is TGTGCCAGCAGCCGTCGACAGGGGGGCGAAAAACTGTTTTTT. The rearrangement links TRBV6-5 to TRBJ1-4, with 9 bases matching TRBD1. V dropped 6 bases and J dropped 8; count of bases not matched to a gene: 7. This CDR3 comprises 14 residues. Looked up from germline, CDR1 is MNHEY and CDR2 is SVGAGI.